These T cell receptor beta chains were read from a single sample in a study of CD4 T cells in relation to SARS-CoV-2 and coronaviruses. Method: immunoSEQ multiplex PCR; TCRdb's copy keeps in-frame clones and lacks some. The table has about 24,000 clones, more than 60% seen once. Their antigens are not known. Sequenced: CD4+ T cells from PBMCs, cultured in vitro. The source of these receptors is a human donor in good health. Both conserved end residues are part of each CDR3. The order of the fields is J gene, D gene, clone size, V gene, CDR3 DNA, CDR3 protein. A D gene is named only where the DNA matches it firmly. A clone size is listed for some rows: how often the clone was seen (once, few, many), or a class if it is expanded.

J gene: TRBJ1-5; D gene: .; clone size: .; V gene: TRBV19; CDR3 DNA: TGTGCCAGTAGTATGAGGGCGGTGGGCCTCCCCCAGCCCCAGCATTTT; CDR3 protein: CASSMRAVGLPQPQHF
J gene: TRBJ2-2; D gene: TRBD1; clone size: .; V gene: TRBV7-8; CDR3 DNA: TGTGCCAGCAGCTTCCCCTGGACAGGGGTGGCCGGGGAGCTGTTTTTT; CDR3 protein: CASSFPWTGVAGELFF
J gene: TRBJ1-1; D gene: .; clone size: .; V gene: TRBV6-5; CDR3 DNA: TGTGCCAGCAGCGTCGAGATTGGGAACACTGAAGCTTTCTTT; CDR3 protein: CASSVEIGNTEAFF
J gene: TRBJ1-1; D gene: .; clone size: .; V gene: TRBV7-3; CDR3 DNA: TGTGCCAGCAGTTTACTATCGTGGGACACTGAAGCTTTCTTT; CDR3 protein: CASSLLSWDTEAFF
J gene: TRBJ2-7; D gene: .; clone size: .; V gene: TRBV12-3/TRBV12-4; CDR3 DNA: TGTGCCAGCAGTTTAGAGGAGGACGAGCAGTACTTC; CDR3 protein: CASSLEEDEQYF
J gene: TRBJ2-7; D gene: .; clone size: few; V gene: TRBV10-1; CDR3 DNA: TGCGCCAGCAGTGAGAACTTCAGGTCTAGCGAGCAGTACTTC; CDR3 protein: CASSENFRSSEQYF
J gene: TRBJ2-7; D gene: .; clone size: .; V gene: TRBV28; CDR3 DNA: TGTGCCAGCACCTCCGGGCAGGGGTCCTACGAGCAGTACTTC; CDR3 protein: CASTSGQGSYEQYF
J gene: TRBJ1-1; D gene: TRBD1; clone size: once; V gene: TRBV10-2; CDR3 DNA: TGCGCCAGCAGTGAGTCGGGACAGAAAGCTTTCTTT; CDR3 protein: CASSESGQKAFF
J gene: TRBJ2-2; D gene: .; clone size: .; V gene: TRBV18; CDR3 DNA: TGTGCCAGCTCACCCACGGATCTAGTAGGCACCGGGGAGCTGTTTTTT; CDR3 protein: CASSPTDLVGTGELFF
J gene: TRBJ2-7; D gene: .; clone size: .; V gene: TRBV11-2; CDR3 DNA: TGTGCCAGCAGCCACGCCGGGACGGTGGCGTACTTC; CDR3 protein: CASSHAGTVAYF
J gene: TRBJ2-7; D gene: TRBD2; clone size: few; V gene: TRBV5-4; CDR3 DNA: TGTGCCAGCAGCTTGGGTATCACGGGAGGGCCAGCCGAGCAGTACTTC; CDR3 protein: CASSLGITGGPAEQYF
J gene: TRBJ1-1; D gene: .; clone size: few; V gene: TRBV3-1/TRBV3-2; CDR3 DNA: TGTGCCAGCAGCCGCGGGACTCAGCGGACTGAAGCTTTCTTT; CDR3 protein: CASSRGTQRTEAFF
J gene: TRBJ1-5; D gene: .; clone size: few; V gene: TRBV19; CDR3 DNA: TGTGCCAGTAGCCCGACCCCTAGCAATCAGCCCCAGCATTTT; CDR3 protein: CASSPTPSNQPQHF
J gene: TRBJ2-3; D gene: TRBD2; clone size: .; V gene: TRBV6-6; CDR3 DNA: TGTGCCAGCAGAGGGAGCGGGAGGGCGGGAGATACGCAGTATTTT; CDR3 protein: CASRGSGRAGDTQYF
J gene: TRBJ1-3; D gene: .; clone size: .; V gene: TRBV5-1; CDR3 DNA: TGCGCCAGCAGCGAAGGGGGTTTCTCTGGAAACACCATATATTTT; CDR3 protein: CASSEGGFSGNTIYF
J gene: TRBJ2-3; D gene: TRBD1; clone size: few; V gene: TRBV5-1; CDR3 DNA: TGCGCCAGCAGCCCCGGACAGGGGGATGCAGATACGCAGTATTTT; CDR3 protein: CASSPGQGDADTQYF
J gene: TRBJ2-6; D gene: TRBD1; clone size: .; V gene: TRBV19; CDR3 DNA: TGTGCCAGTACCCGGACAGGGGGCTCGTGGGGGGCCAACGTCCTGACTTTC; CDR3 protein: CASTRTGGSWGANVLTF
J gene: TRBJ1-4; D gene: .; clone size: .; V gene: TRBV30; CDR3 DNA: TGTGCCTGGAGTGTACGCGGTAATGAAAAACTGTTTTTT; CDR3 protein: CAWSVRGNEKLFF
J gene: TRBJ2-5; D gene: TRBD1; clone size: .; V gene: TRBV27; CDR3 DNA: TGTGCCAGCAGTTTAACTCGACAGGGCCAAGAGACCCAGTACTTC; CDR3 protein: CASSLTRQGQETQYF
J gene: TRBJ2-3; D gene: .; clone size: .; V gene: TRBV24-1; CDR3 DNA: TGTGCCACCGGGGAGAGGGGTGGGATGGAAGATACGCAGTATTTT; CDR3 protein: CATGERGGMEDTQYF
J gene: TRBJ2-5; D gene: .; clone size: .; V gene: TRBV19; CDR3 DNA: TGTGCCAGTAGTATAGCTAGCGACTCCCAAGAGACCCAGTACTTC; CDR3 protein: CASSIASDSQETQYF
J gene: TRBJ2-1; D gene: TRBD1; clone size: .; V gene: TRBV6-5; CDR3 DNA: TGTGCCAGCAAGACAGGGTCGAGGGACAATGAGCAGTTCTTC; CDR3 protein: CASKTGSRDNEQFF
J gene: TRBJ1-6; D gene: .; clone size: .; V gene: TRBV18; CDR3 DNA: TGTGCCAGCTCACTTAGGACTGACAGGCGAGAGTCACCCCTCCACTTT; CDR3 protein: CASSLRTDRRESPLHF
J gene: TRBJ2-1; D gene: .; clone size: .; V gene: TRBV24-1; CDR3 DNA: TGTGCCACCAGTGATGTGTCCGCCCGGGCCTACAATGAGCAGTTCTTC; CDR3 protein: CATSDVSARAYNEQFF
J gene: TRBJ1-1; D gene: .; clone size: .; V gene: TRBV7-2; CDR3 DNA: TGTGCCAGCAGCAAGGGACCTAACACTGAAGCTTTCTTT; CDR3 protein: CASSKGPNTEAFF
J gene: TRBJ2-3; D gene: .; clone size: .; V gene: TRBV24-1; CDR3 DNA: TGTGCCACCAGTGATCAAGGGACACCTAATTGGCGCACAGATACGCAGTATTTT; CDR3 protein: CATSDQGTPNWRTDTQYF
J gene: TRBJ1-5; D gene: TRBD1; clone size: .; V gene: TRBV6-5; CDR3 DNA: TGTGCCAGCAGGACAGGGGAAGCCAATCAGCCCCAGCATTTT; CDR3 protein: CASRTGEANQPQHF
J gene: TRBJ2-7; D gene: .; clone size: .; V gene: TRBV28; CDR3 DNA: TGTGCCAGCAGTTTCTCCTTCGAGCAGTACTTC; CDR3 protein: CASSFSFEQYF
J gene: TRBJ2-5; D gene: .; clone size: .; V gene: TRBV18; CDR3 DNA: TGTGCCAGCTCACCCGAAAGAGGGCTAGCGAGGTTCCAAGAGACCCAGTACTTC; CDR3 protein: CASSPERGLARFQETQYF
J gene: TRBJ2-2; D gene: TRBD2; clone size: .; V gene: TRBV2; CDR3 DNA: TGTGCCGGATTAGCGGGAGACAACACCGGGGAGCTGTTTTTT; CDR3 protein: CAGLAGDNTGELFF
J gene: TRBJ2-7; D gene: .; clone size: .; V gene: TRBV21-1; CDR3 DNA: TGTGCCAGCAGCAAAGAGAACCTGCACATCCGATCGACAGGACGCCCTTACGAGCAGTACTTC; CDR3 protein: CASSKENLHIRSTGRPYEQYF
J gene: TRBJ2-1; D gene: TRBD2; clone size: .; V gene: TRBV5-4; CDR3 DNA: TGTGCCAGCAGTTCAGCTAGCGGCCAACCCTACAATGAGCAGTTCTTC; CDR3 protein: CASSSASGQPYNEQFF
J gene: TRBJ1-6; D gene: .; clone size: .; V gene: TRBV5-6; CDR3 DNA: TGTGCCAGCAGCTGGGGGTCGGATAATTTATCACCCCTCCACTTT; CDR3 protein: CASSWGSDNLSPLHF
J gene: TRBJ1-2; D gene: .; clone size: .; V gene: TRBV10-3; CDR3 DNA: TGTGCCATCAGTACAGGGAATAACTATGGCTACACCTTC; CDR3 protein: CAISTGNNYGYTF
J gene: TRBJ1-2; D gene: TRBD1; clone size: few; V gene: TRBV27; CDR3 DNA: TGTGCCAGCAGTTTAGGACAGGGTGGCAGCTATGGCTACACCTTC; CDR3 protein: CASSLGQGGSYGYTF
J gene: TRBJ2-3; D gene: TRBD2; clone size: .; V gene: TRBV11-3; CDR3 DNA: TGTGCCAGCAGCTTGGGGCTAGCGGGAGACACAGATACGCAGTATTTT; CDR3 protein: CASSLGLAGDTDTQYF
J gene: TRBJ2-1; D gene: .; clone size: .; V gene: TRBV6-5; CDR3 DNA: TGTGCCAGCCTGGGATGGTCCTACAATGAGCAGTTCTTC; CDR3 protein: CASLGWSYNEQFF
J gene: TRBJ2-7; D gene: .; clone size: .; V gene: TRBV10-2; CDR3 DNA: TGCGCCAGCAGTGAGCCAACGGGGGACGAGCAGTACTTC; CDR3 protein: CASSEPTGDEQYF